The present T cell receptor (beta chain) was sequenced within a study of cytomegalovirus exposure and HLA in healthy donors. Regarding the study as a whole: Across donors, most TCRs were seen rarely, yet some public ones were widespread. Researchers counted 150 to 200 TCR beta chains as cytomegalovirus-associated.

This clone has only one observation. Its antigen is not known. Other DNA sequences of this sample code for an identical CDR3. Generated by immunoSEQ multiplex PCR, the TCRdb table keeps only in-frame clones and is missing some. The table records approximately 140,000 clones, 80% to 90% of them present only once. The donors were part of the validation cohort, which consisted of under 150 subjects and was separate from the first cohort of 666 subjects. CDR1 is SGHTA, CDR2 FQGNSA, per germline. The V and J ends lost 0 bases and 0 bases respectively, with 9 bases between them. The CDR3 has 15 residues. The sequenced sample was PBMCs. This chain connects TRBV7-2 to TRBJ2-7; TRBD1 might be the D (5 bases). The clonotype was recovered from a woman aged 30 to 39 in good health and CMV-seronegative. In DNA, the CDR3 is TGTGCCAGCAGCTTAGCGGGGCTGAGCTCCTACGAGCAGTACTTC. Its translation: CASSLAGLSSYEQYF.